Below, 20 T cell receptor beta chains from the same sample are listed, as sequenced in a study of post-analysis software for immune sequencing data. Overall study results and limits: Several TRBV segments (TRBV5-6, TRBV5-1 and TRBV20-1 among them) occurred more frequently in patients than in controls.

No antigen has been assigned to these receptors. Researchers reported that TCR beta cDNA libraries carried unique molecular identifiers. One entry per CDR3 protein results from TCRdb running MiXCR on the PCR reads. The sample contains hundreds of thousands of distinct CDR3 sequences, approximately 60% of which appear only once. Sequenced input: blood. The receptors stem from a girl aged 2 to 9 with multiple sclerosis.

A few counts support this clonotype. V is TRBV29-1 and J is TRBJ1-4, with D perhaps matching TRBD1 (6 bases). The CDR3 is 12 amino acids. The germline CDR1 and CDR2 sequences are SQVTM and ANQGSEA. Trimming removed 4 bases at V and 9 bases at J, with 12 bases between. The CDR3: CSVGWTDQKLFF. The CDR3 region has the DNA TGCAGCGTTGGCTGGACAGACCAAAAACTGTTTTTT.

This chain's CDR3 is CSAAWGLETQYF. In DNA form, the CDR3 reads TGCAGTGCGGCGTGGGGTCTGGAGACCCAGTACTTC. The gene calls are TRBV20-1 and TRBJ2-5; no reliable D call. Germline lookup yields CDR1 DFQATT and CDR2 SNEGSKA (reference sequence). Between the trimmed V and J ends, which lost 6 bases and 5 bases, there was a span of 13 bases. This CDR3 region has 12 residues.

The rearrangement links TRBV7-2 to TRBJ1-4, with D maybe TRBD1 (6 bases). CDR1 SGHTA and CDR2 FQGNSA come from the germline V gene. V lost 4 bases to trimming and J lost 7 bases, with 10 bases between them. The CDR3 extends over 13 amino acids. The CDR3: CASSSTTGEKLFF. DNA of the CDR3: TGTGCCAGCAGCTCGACGACAGGTGAAAAACTGTTTTTT.

J is TRBJ1-5 and V is TRBV20-1; 7 nucleotides match TRBD1. V lost 6 bases and J lost 0; bases outside the gene matches: 14. The CDR3 contains 17 residues. Germline-derived CDR1 and CDR2 are DFQATT and SNEGSKA (reference sequence). In DNA, the CDR3 is TGCAGTGCCCTTCTCCAGGGGGGTCCAGATAGCAATCAGCCCCAGCATTTT. Protein: CSALLQGGPDSNQPQHF.

DNA for the CDR3: TGCAGTGCTAGAGATCTCGAAGGCTCAACAGGGGATGGCTACACCTTC. Translation gives CSARDLEGSTGDGYTF. The chain combines TRBV20-1 with TRBJ1-2, with 7 bases aligning to TRBD1. CDR3 size: 16 residues. Germline V gene lookup returns CDR1 DFQATT and CDR2 SNEGSKA (reference sequence). The V and J ends lost 0 bases and 6 bases, in that order; junction bases with no gene match: 13.

This rearrangement joins TRBV6-5 to TRBJ1-2, with D possibly matching TRBD1 (5 bases). The CDR3 consists of 14 residues. The V and J ends lost 5 bases and 6 bases respectively, with 16 bases between them. In germline, CDR1 is MNHEY, CDR2 SVGAGI. This CDR3 is CASSTQGAANGYTF. The CDR3 coding sequence is TGTGCCAGCAGTACCCAAGGGGCGGCAAATGGCTACACCTTC.

This clonotype was seen just once. The chain uses TRBV24-1 and TRBJ2-1; maybe TRBD2 (7 bases). The germline V and J ends were trimmed by 4 bases and 2 bases, with 14 bases remaining between them. CDR1 and CDR2 (germline): KGHDR, SFDVKD. The CDR3 is 16 amino acids. The DNA for the CDR3 is TGTGCCACCAGTGACGCGGGGGCCAGTACCTACAATGAGCAGTTCTTC. Translating gives CATSDAGASTYNEQFF.

The rearrangement joins TRBV7-9 to TRBJ1-2; D is perhaps TRBD1 (5 bases). In germline, CDR1 is SEHNR, CDR2 FQNEAQ (reference sequence). The CDR3 runs to 17 residues. V shed 2 bases and J shed 2 bases, with 18 bases lying between them. This chain's CDR3 is CASSLLGGAGVNYGYTF. In nucleotides, the CDR3 is TGTGCCAGCAGCTTACTGGGCGGGGCCGGGGTAAACTATGGCTACACCTTC.

This clonotype was seen a few times. This sequence joins TRBV10-3 and TRBJ1-6; 7 bases fit TRBD1. CDR3 length: 15 amino acids. Germline V gene lookup returns CDR1 ENHRY and CDR2 SYGVKD. Germline trimming cut 3 bases from V and 7 bases from J; bases unmatched to any gene: 6. Here the CDR3 reads CAISETGQLNSPLHF. CDR3 nucleotides: TGTGCCATCAGTGAAACGGGACAGTTGAATTCACCCCTCCACTTT.

As for this clonotype: The junction and the germline gene differ at one end; a read error may be behind it. The chain carries TRBV5-1 and TRBJ2-3, with TRBD2 identical over 7 bases. This CDR3 spans 15 amino acids. Germline V gene data show CDR1 as SGHRS and CDR2 as YFSETQ. CDR3 sequence: CASGLFRDYTDTQYF. The CDR3 region has the DNA TGCGCCAGCGGCTTGTTCCGGGACTACACAGATACGCAGTATTTT.

In nucleotides, the CDR3 is TGTGCCAGCAGCAAACTAGCGGCTAGCTCCTACGAGCAGTACTTC. Its protein product is CASSKLAASSYEQYF. The rearrangement uses TRBV7-9 and TRBJ2-7, with TRBD2 identical over 8 bases. The CDR3 has 15 amino acids. Germline trimming cut 5 bases from V and 0 bases from J; bases unmatched to any gene: 6. Germline V CDR1 and CDR2: SEHNR, FQNEAQ (reference sequence).

Only one count was recorded for this clonotype. J is TRBJ2-1 and V is TRBV3-1, with D uncertain. TRBJ2-7 explains the end of the DNA better; the J call may be wrong. The length of the CDR3 is 13 residues. CDR1 is LGHDT, CDR2 YNNKEL, per germline (reference sequence). The CDR3 loop is CASSQDSAREQYF. The CDR3 nucleotides read TGTGCCAGCAGCCAAGATTCAGCGAGGGAGCAGTACTTC.

V is TRBV25-1 and J is TRBJ2-6, with TRBD2 as a possible D gene (5 bases). This CDR3 contains 15 residues. The germline V and J ends were trimmed by 4 bases and 4 bases, with 11 bases remaining between them. Germline V lookup: CDR1 MGHDK, CDR2 SYGVNS. The CDR3 DNA reads as TGTGCCAGCAGTGTTCCCCGCGGGGGGGCCAACGTCCTGACTTTC. Encoded protein: CASSVPRGGANVLTF. The variable domain in full, completed from reference TRBV25-1 and TRBJ2-6, reads EADIYQTPRYLVIGTGKKITLECSQTMGHDKMYWYQQDPGMELHLIHYSYGVNSTEKGDLSSESTVSRIRTEHFPLTLESARPSHTSQYLCASSVPRGGANVLTFGAGSRLTVL.

This rearrangement joins TRBV5-6 to TRBJ2-3, with D possibly TRBD2 on 5 matching bases. The CDR3 consists of 16 residues. V was cut by 5 bases and J by 2 bases, with 18 bases left in between. Germline assignment: CDR1 SGHDT and CDR2 YYEEEE. CDR3 sequence (DNA): TGTGCCAGCAGACCGGGGAGCATAACCTTCACAGATACGCAGTATTTT. Protein: CASRPGSITFTDTQYF.

There are a few counts of this clonotype. In DNA form, the CDR3 reads TGCGCCAGCAGCTTGGCCGGCGGTTCGGGACTAGCGGGAGAGGGAGCCTACGAGCAGTACTTC. Amino acids: CASSLAGGSGLAGEGAYEQYF. This rearrangement joins TRBV5-1 to TRBJ2-7, with TRBD2 matching over 14 bases. Looked up from germline, CDR1 is SGHRS and CDR2 is YFSETQ. The ends lost 0 bases at V and 2 bases at J; junction bases unmatched: 16. There are 21 residues in the CDR3.

V gene TRBV6-5 combines with J gene TRBJ2-1, with a tentative D call TRBD2 (6 bases). Trimming stripped 6 bases from V and 5 bases from J, with 17 bases between. The CDR3 is 15 amino acids. Germline V gene data show CDR1 as MNHEY and CDR2 as SVGAGI. The CDR3 nucleotides read TGTGCCAGCAGACTTAGCGGTCCGTCCCACAATGAGCAGTTCTTC. It codes for CASRLSGPSHNEQFF.

This clonotype was detected a few times. The chain is built from TRBV12-3 or TRBV12-4 and TRBJ2-4, with D perhaps matching TRBD2 (7 bases). The V end was cut by 7 bases, the J end by 13 bases, with 17 bases between. This CDR3 region has 12 residues. In DNA form, the CDR3 reads TGTGCCAGCACCCGTCAGGGGAGGGAGCAGTACTTC. Protein sequence: CASTRQGREQYF.

This rearrangement joins TRBV30 to TRBJ2-3; D perhaps matches TRBD2 (6 bases). Trimming removed 1 base at V and 7 bases at J, with 21 bases between. The CDR3 consists of 16 residues. Germline lookup yields CDR1 GTSNPN and CDR2 SVGIG (reference sequence). Here the CDR3 reads CAWSAYWMTGVHTQYF. CDR3 nucleotides: TGTGCCTGGAGTGCCTACTGGATGACGGGAGTCCATACGCAGTATTTT.

The rearrangement joins TRBV5-1 to TRBJ2-5, with a tentative D call TRBD2 (5 bases). The better agreement between TRBJ2-7 and the DNA end casts doubt on the J call. The germline V gene has CDR1 SGHRS and CDR2 YFSETQ. The CDR3 spans 17 residues. For the CDR3, the DNA is TGCGCCAGCAGCTTGGCCCTGGCGGGCCCTGGAGGAGGCGAGCAGTACTTC. Its translation is CASSLALAGPGGGEQYF.

The J gene is TRBJ1-1, the V gene TRBV20-1; D gene ambiguous. Trimming removed 4 bases at V and 2 bases at J, with 8 bases between. The germline V gene has CDR1 DFQATT and CDR2 SNEGSKA (reference sequence). The CDR3 runs 12 residues. As DNA, the CDR3 is TGCAGTGCTACCGGGGTAAACACTGAAGCTTTCTTT. This codes for CSATGVNTEAFF.